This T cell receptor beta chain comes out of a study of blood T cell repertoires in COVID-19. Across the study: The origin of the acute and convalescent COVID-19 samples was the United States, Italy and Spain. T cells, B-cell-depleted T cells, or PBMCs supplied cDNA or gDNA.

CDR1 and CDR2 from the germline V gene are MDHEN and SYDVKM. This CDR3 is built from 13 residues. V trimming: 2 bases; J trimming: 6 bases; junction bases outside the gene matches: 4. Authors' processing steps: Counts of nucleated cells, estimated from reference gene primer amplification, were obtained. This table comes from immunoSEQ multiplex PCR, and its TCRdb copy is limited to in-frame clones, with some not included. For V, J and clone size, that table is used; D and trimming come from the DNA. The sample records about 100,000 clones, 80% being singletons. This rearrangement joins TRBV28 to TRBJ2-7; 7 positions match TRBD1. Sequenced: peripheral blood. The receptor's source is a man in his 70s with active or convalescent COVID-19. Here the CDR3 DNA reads TGTGCCAGCAGTTTAGGGGACAGATCCGAGCAGTACTTC. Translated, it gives CASSLGDRSEQYF.